Each of the 30 T cell receptor beta chains below was sequenced from the same sample in a study of tumor-infiltrating lymphocytes in primary liver carcinoma. A primer matching the constant region was used to make TCR beta cDNA from approximately 0.45 ug of total RNA. Libraries covering TCR beta were generated through three nested multiplex PCR rounds (using a slightly modified ARM-PCR). TRBV1-TRBV30 forward primers paired with a C-beta reverse primer were used in the first two PCR rounds, which ran approximately 11 cycles each. Using its own MiXCR run on the multiplex PCR reads, TCRdb lists one record per CDR3 protein. Of 25,000 to 35,000 distinct CDR3 sequences listed, approximately 80% are singletons. Scientists recovered RNA and DNA together from roughly 20-30 mg of unsorted bulk tissue. The sequenced sample was liver tumor tissue from sampling region 5. Subset meaning: tumor region T5, tumor centre. These receptors were taken from a middle-aged man with primary liver carcinoma and hepatitis B virus infection.

This clonotype occurred a few times. The junction departs from germline at one end; a sequencing error may be responsible. This chain connects TRBV6-5 to TRBJ2-3; D possibly corresponds to TRBD2 (6 bases). This CDR3 contains 15 residues. The germline CDR1 and CDR2 sequences are MNHEY and SVGAGI. CDR3 in DNA: TGTGCCAGCAATTACGCGGGGCTAAGCACGGATACGCAGTATTTT. Translation: CASNYAGLSTDTQYF.

The CDR3 sequence is CASSSTAGPAEQFF. CDR3 in DNA: TGTGCCAGCAGCTCCACAGCGGGGCCCGCTGAGCAGTTCTTC. V gene TRBV7-3 combines with J gene TRBJ2-1; TRBD2 aligns across 7 bases. CDR1 SGHTA and CDR2 FQGTGA come from the germline V gene. CDR3 size: 14 residues. Trimming took 4 bases from V and 9 from J; bases not matched to a gene: 9.

Comments on this clonotype: Compared with germline, one end of the junction differs, possibly owing to a read error. The chain joins TRBV11-2 to TRBJ1-4; no firm D call. The CDR3 runs 16 residues. The germline gives CDR1 SGHAT, CDR2 FQNNGV. CDR3 region: CASSKTPGGINEKLSF. The CDR3 DNA reads as TGTGCCAGCAGTAAGACTCCAGGAGGAATAAACGAAAAACTGTCTTTT. The entire variable domain, with the rest obtained from reference TRBV11-2 and TRBJ1-4, is as follows: EAGVAQSPRYKIIEKRQSVAFWCNPISGHATLYWYQQILGQGPKLLIQFQNNGVVDDSQLPKDRFSAERLKGVDSTLKIQPAKLEDSAVYLCASSKTPGGINEKLSFGSGTQLSVL.

As to this clonotype: The junction departs from germline at one end; a sequencing error may be responsible. The V gene is TRBV10-2, the J gene TRBJ2-1; D is perhaps TRBD2 (5 bases). Germline V lookup: CDR1 WSHSY, CDR2 SAAADI. The CDR3 spans 14 residues. The CDR3, as DNA: TGCGCCAGCTGTGAGGGCAGGTTACCCAATGAGCAGTTCTTC. Protein: CASCEGRLPNEQFF.

This chain links TRBV4-3 with TRBJ1-1; tentatively, D is TRBD1 (5 bases). This CDR3 is 17 amino acids long. V was pared by 3 bases and J by 12 bases, with 29 bases between. Germline lookup yields CDR1 LGHNA and CDR2 YSLEER. CDR3 amino acids: CASSHVRGGGSPGKTFF. Here the CDR3 DNA reads TGCGCCAGCAGCCATGTCAGAGGCGGGGGTAGCCCGGGGAAAACTTTCTTT.

This clonotype was picked up a small number of times. The chain uses TRBV10-3 and TRBJ2-5, with D possibly TRBD2 on 6 matching bases. V was clipped by 4 bases and J by 5 bases, with 20 bases between them. This CDR3 spans 16 amino acids. Germline lookup yields CDR1 ENHRY and CDR2 SYGVKD. In nucleotides, the CDR3 is TGTGCCATCAGTGGAGGGACGGGGAGCGCGGGGGAGACCCAGTACTTC. As protein: CAISGGTGSAGETQYF.

Notes on this clonotype: Sequence at one end of the junction differs from germline and may be a read error. The chain combines TRBV12-3 or TRBV12-4 with TRBJ2-1; the match to TRBD2 covers 10 bases. This CDR3 has 14 amino acids. The CDR3 region is CAGSPRTSGDEQFF. The DNA of the CDR3 is TGTGCCGGCAGCCCCCGGACTAGCGGCGATGAGCAGTTCTTC.

A remark on this clonotype: Germline is not matched at one junction end, which may reflect a read error. The rearrangement uses TRBV2 and TRBJ2-7; D is uncertain. The CDR3 totals 15 residues. The germline gives CDR1 SNHLY, CDR2 FYNNEI. CDR3 region: CATSENMALSYEQYF. In DNA, the CDR3 is TGTGCCACCAGTGAGAACATGGCGCTCTCCTACGAGCAGTACTTC.

Turning to this clonotype: Relative to the germline gene, one junction end is altered; a read error may explain this. The chain combines TRBV29-1 with TRBJ2-7; a weak D match, TRBD2 (5 bases). Germline V gene data show CDR1 as SQVTM and CDR2 as ANQGSEA. The CDR3 is 12 residues long. The CDR3 sequence is CSVSSSSYVQYF. CDR3 in DNA: TGTAGCGTTTCTAGCAGCTCCTACGTGCAGTACTTC.

Concerning this clonotype itself: Compared with germline, one end of the junction differs, possibly owing to a read error. This chain connects TRBV6-2 or TRBV6-3 to TRBJ2-3, with D perhaps matching TRBD1 or TRBD2 (6 bases each). The CDR3 loop spans 15 amino acids. In germline, CDR1 is MNHEY, CDR2 SVGEGT. CDR3 residues: CANSYSASGGGTQYF. CDR3 nucleotides: TGTGCCAACAGTTACTCGGCCAGCGGAGGGGGTACGCAGTATTTT.

J is TRBJ1-2 and V is TRBV4-2; possible D gene TRBD1, 6 bases. Germline CDR1 and CDR2: LGHNA and YNFKEQ. This CDR3 has 15 residues. Trimming took 0 bases from V and 5 from J, leaving 13 bases between them. The DNA of the CDR3 is TGTGCCAGCAGCCAAGAGGCAGGGGACGGATATGGCTACACCTTC. This gives the protein CASSQEAGDGYGYTF.

In regard to this clonotype: Sequence at one end of the junction differs from germline and may be a read error. V usage is TRBV10-3 and J usage is TRBJ2-3; perhaps TRBD1 as D (5 bases). Germline CDR1 and CDR2: ENHRY and SYGVKD. The CDR3 extends over 13 amino acids. This CDR3 is CASRLMATDTQYF. DNA of the CDR3: TGTGCCTCGCGCCTTATGGCGACAGACACGCAGTATTTT.

A word on this clonotype: A much larger clone lies a single base off, so this may be a read error. The rearrangement uses TRBV20-1 and TRBJ2-3, with no clear D. The length of the CDR3 is 13 residues. The germline V gene encodes CDR1 DFQATT and CDR2 SNEGSKA (reference sequence). Trimming cost V 7 bases and J 0 bases, with 11 bases left between them. CDR3 region: CSVSFRSTDTQYF. CDR3 coding DNA: TGCAGTGTTAGTTTTAGGAGCACAGATACGCAGTATTTT.

The count of this clonotype is one. Without the conserved terminal phenylalanine or tryptophan, this CDR3 likely stems from a read error. The chain is built from TRBV4-1 and TRBJ2-7; D possibly corresponds to TRBD1 (6 bases). The length of the CDR3 is 14 residues. Germline-derived CDR1 and CDR2 are MGHRA and YSYEKL. CDR3 DNA: TGCGCCAGAAGCCGACGGACAGACCACTACGAGCAGTACATC. Translated, it gives CARSRRTDHYEQYI.

As regards this clonotype: The junction departs from the called germline gene at one end, perhaps through a read error. This chain connects TRBV4-1 to TRBJ1-2, with D tentatively TRBD1 (6 bases). Germline V CDR1 and CDR2: MGHRA, YSYEKL. The CDR3 contains 14 residues. CDR3 sequence: CSSSQGDRNYDYTF. DNA of the CDR3: TGCTCCAGCAGCCAAGGAGACAGGAACTATGACTACACCTTC.

Concerning this clonotype: This is likely a read error, given that the CDR3 carries no conserved phenylalanine or tryptophan at its end. The V and J genes are TRBV4-2 and TRBJ2-7, with a tentative D call TRBD2 (5 bases). The ends were cut back, 2 bases at V and 4 bases at J, with 15 bases in the middle. The CDR3 totals 15 residues. Germline values: CDR1 LGHNA, CDR2 YNFKEQ. This CDR3 reads CASSQLARDQYEQYL. The DNA for the CDR3 is TGTGCCAGCAGCCAATTAGCGCGTGATCAATACGAGCAGTACTTA.

This clonotype came up many times. The chain combines TRBV5-1 with TRBJ2-3, with 8 bases fitting TRBD2. CDR1 and CDR2 (germline): SGHRS, YFSETQ. V shed 0 bases and J 0 bases; nucleotides not matched to a gene: 0. The CDR3 totals 15 residues. The CDR3 region is CASSLASGSTDTQYF. The CDR3 DNA is TGCGCCAGCAGCTTGGCTAGCGGGAGCACAGATACGCAGTATTTT.

This clonotype was seen once. The chain has TRBV6-2 or TRBV6-3 and TRBJ1-2; TRBD1 matches at 7 bases. The CDR3 is 12 residues long. Germline V gene data show CDR1 as MNHEY and CDR2 as SVGEGT. Here the CDR3 DNA reads TGTGTCAACAGGGGAGACGGCTATGGCTACACCTTC. The encoded protein is CVNRGDGYGYTF.

There are many counts of this clonotype. The J gene is TRBJ2-6, the V gene TRBV2, with 7 nucleotides matching TRBD1. V lost 6 bases to trimming and J lost 1 base; unmatched junction nucleotides: 9. This CDR3 comprises 17 residues. In germline, CDR1 is SNHLY, CDR2 FYNNEI. Here the CDR3 reads CASRERTGRSGANVLTF. The CDR3 DNA reads TGTGCCAGCAGGGAGAGGACAGGCAGGTCTGGGGCCAACGTCCTGACTTTC.

The V and J genes are TRBV11-2 and TRBJ2-3; the match to TRBD1 covers 8 bases. Germline trimming cut 5 bases from V and 8 bases from J; bases unmatched to any gene: 12. Germline V lookup: CDR1 SGHAT, CDR2 FQNNGV. This CDR3 contains 15 residues. The CDR3 coding sequence is TGTGCCAGCAGCGTATTACAGGGGGGCGCAGGTACGCAGTATTTT. This encodes CASSVLQGGAGTQYF.

Note on this clonotype: At one boundary the junction diverges from the germline segment, which might be a read error. The rearrangement uses TRBV29-1 and TRBJ2-1; perhaps TRBD1 as D (7 bases). CDR3 length: 12 residues. Looked up from germline, CDR1 is SQVTM and CDR2 is ANQGSEA. CDR3 in amino acids: CSARPGGSEQFF. DNA of the CDR3: TGTAGCGCCCGCCCAGGGGGGAGTGAGCAGTTTTTC.

The V gene is TRBV4-2, the J gene TRBJ2-3; TRBD2 might be the D (6 bases). Germline assignment: CDR1 LGHNA and CDR2 YNFKEQ. V gave up 0 bases and J gave up 5 bases, with 9 bases separating them. This CDR3 is 14 amino acids long. The CDR3 spells CASSQETSEDTQYF. The CDR3 DNA reads as TGTGCCAGCAGCCAAGAGACTAGTGAAGATACGCAGTATTTT.

To note about this clonotype: At one end the junction does not follow the germline gene, possibly because of a read error. The chain employs TRBV5-1 and TRBJ2-7; D gene uncertain. The germline V gene has CDR1 SGHRS and CDR2 YFSETQ. The CDR3 contains 13 residues. The CDR3 DNA follows: TGCGCCAGCAGCTTGGCGCCGGAGTACGACCAGTACTTC. Its translation is CASSLAPEYDQYF.

Only a few counts were recorded for this clonotype. The junction differs from germline at one of its ends, possibly a read error. The rearrangement joins TRBV11-3 to TRBJ2-1; D not certain. This CDR3 spans 16 amino acids. Germline lookup yields CDR1 SGHNT and CDR2 YENEEA. CDR3 sequence: CANSSGGRSPYNEQLF. CDR3 DNA sequence: TGTGCCAACAGCTCAGGCGGCCGGAGCCCCTACAATGAGCAGCTCTTC.

To note about this clonotype: At one boundary the junction diverges from the germline segment, which might be a read error. The J gene is TRBJ2-4, the V gene TRBV11-2; TRBD1 might be the D (5 bases). CDR1 and CDR2 from the germline V gene are SGHAT and FQNNGV. This CDR3 is 18 amino acids long. CDR3 in DNA: TGTACCAGCAGCCCGACTGGGGCTTCCACGGTGGCCAAAAACATTCACTACTTC. This codes for CTSSPTGASTVAKNIHYF.

As regards this clonotype: The junction differs from germline at one of its ends, possibly a read error. The chain links TRBV11-2 to TRBJ2-7; no clear D gene. The CDR3 length is 14 residues. From germline, CDR1 is SGHAT and CDR2 FQNNGV. CDR3 amino acids: CASSLVIGGYEHYF. DNA of the CDR3: TGTGCCAGCAGCTTAGTCATAGGCGGCTACGAACACTATTTC.

J is TRBJ2-7 and V is TRBV7-9; D call uncertain. CDR3 length: 16 residues. Trimming pared 5 bases from V and 1 base from J, leaving 18 bases between. Germline-derived CDR1 and CDR2 are SEHNR and FQNEAQ (reference sequence). The DNA for the CDR3 is TGTGCCAGCAGCCCATCGACAAGCGCCGGATCCTACGAGCAGTACTTC. As protein: CASSPSTSAGSYEQYF.

The CDR3 is CTSSLAPFPSGRYNEQFF. The CDR3, as DNA: TGTACCAGCAGCTTAGCCCCCTTTCCTAGCGGAAGATACAATGAGCAGTTCTTC. The chain has TRBV7-2 and TRBJ2-1; 7 nucleotides line up with TRBD2. The CDR3 is 18 amino acids. V dropped 0 bases and J dropped 4; count of bases not matched to a gene: 12. CDR1 SGHTA and CDR2 FQGNSA come from the germline V gene.

The chain links TRBV6-2 or TRBV6-3 to TRBJ2-2, with a possible D match to TRBD2 (6 bases). Trimming cost V 5 bases and J 8 bases, with 18 bases left between them. CDR1 is MNHEY, CDR2 SVGEGT, per germline. The CDR3 runs 15 residues. CDR3 sequence reads: CASSHALVGGGELFF. For the CDR3, the DNA is TGTGCCAGCAGTCACGCGCTAGTGGGAGGTGGGGAGCTGTTTTTT.

As to this clonotype: Germline is not matched at one junction end, which may reflect a read error. This chain connects TRBV4-1 to TRBJ1-6; TRBD1 matches 9 bases. This CDR3 region has 16 residues. Germline values: CDR1 MGHRA, CDR2 YSYEKL. Written as DNA, the CDR3 is TGCACCAGGAGCCACCACCTACAGGGGGCGGACTCACCCCTCCACTTT. Its protein product is CTRSHHLQGADSPLHF.